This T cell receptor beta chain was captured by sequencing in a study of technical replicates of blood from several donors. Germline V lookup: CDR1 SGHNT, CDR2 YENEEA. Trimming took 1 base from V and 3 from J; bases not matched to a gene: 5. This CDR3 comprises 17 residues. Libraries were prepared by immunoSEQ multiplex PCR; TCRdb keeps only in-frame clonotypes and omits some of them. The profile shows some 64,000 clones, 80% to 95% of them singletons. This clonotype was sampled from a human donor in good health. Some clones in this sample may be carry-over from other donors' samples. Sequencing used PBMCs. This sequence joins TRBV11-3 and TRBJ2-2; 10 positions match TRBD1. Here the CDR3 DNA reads TGTGCCAGCAGCTTAGCATTCGGGACAGGGGACACCGGGGAGCTGTTTTTT. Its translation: CASSLAFGTGDTGELFF.